The rows below give T cell receptor beta chains drawn from one sample of a study of siplizumab effects on memory and regulatory T cells. Data came from immunoSEQ multiplex PCR; TCRdb stores just in-frame clones and leaves some out. The profile shows approximately 60,000 clones, less than 80% of them singletons. The sequenced sample consisted of memory CD4+ T cells sorted from blood. Receptor source: a human donor in good health. CDR3s include the opening cysteine and the closing phenylalanine or tryptophan.

CDR3	J	V	length
CASSPQWGDYEQYF	TRBJ2-7	TRBV4-3	14
CASSSGQLNGNQPQHF	TRBJ1-5	TRBV19	16
CASSWSSGGSTGELFF	TRBJ2-2	TRBV5-1	16
CASRDKGAGNQPQHF	TRBJ1-5	TRBV6-6	15
CASSPDRGAGELFF	TRBJ2-2	TRBV11-3	14
CASSPRWGPYEQYF	TRBJ2-7	TRBV7-8	14
CASSFLVTIYEQYF	TRBJ2-7	TRBV27	14
CASTLGQGASYGYTF	TRBJ1-2	TRBV7-2	15
CAIGRGTGGSYEQYF	TRBJ2-7	TRBV10-3	15
CASSQDTLYEQYF	TRBJ2-7	TRBV4-1	13
CASSLKEGWDEKLFF	TRBJ1-4	TRBV5-4	15
CASSVDRNYGYTF	TRBJ1-2	TRBV10-1	13
CASNEGNSNQPQHF	TRBJ1-5	TRBV6-6	14
CASSLDGGAYNEQFF	TRBJ2-1	TRBV7-2	15
CASSPGTASGNTIYF	TRBJ1-3	TRBV7-9	15
CAGGGTDTQYF	TRBJ2-3	TRBV28	11